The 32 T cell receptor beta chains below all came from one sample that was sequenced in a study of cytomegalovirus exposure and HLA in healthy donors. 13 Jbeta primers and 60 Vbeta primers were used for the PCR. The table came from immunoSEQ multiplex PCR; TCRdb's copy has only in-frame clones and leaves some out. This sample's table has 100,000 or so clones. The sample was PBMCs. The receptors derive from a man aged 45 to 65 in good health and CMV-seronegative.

The CDR3 sequence is CASSDPQYEQYF. CDR3 bases: TGTGCCAGCAGTGATCCCCAGTACGAGCAGTACTTC. The chain is built from TRBV6-1 and TRBJ2-7; D gene uncertain. CDR1 and CDR2 (germline): MNHNS, SASEGT. The V end lost 3 bases, the J end lost 4 bases, and 7 bases lay between the germline ends. The CDR3 runs 12 residues.

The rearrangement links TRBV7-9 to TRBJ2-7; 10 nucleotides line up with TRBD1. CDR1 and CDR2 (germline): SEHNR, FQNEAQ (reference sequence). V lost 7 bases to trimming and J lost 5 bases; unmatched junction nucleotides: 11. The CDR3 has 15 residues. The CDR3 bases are TGTGCCAGCAACACTCCCGGGACAGGGGCCCACGAGCAGTACTTC. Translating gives CASNTPGTGAHEQYF.

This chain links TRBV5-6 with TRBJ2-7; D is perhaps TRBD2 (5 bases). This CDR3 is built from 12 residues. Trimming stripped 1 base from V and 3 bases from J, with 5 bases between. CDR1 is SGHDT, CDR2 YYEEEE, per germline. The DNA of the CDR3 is TGTGCCAGCAGCTTGACTAGCTACGAGCAGTACTTC. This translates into CASSLTSYEQYF.

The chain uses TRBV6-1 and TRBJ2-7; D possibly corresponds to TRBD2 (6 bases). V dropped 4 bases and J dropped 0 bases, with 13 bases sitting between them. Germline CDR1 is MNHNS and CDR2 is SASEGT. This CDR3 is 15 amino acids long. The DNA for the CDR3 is TGTGCCAGCAGTGTTTCGGGGGTGAGCTCCTACGAGCAGTACTTC. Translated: CASSVSGVSSYEQYF.

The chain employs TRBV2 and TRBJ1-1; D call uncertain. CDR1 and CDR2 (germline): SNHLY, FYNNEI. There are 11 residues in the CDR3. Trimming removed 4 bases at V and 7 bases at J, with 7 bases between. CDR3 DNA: TGTGCCAGCAGTGCACCGGGTGAAGCTTTCTTT. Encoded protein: CASSAPGEAFF. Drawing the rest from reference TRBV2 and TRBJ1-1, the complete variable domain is EPEVTQTPSHQVTQMGQEVILRCVPISNHLYFYWYRQILGQKVEFLVSFYNNEISEKSEIFDDQFSVERPDGSNFTLKIRSTKLEDSAMYFCASSAPGEAFFGQGTRLTVV.

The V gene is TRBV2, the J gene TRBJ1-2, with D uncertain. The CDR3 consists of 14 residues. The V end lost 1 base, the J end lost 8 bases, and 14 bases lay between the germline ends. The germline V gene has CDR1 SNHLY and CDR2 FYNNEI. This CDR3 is CASSEDWAGRGYTF. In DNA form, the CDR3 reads TGTGCCAGCAGTGAAGACTGGGCAGGCCGGGGCTACACCTTC.

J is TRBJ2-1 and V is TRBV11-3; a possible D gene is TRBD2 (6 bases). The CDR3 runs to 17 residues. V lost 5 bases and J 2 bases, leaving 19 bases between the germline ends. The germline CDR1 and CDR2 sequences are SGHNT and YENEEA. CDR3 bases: TGTGCCAGCAGCCACTTAGATCAGCGGGTTCCCTACAATGAGCAGTTCTTC. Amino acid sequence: CASSHLDQRVPYNEQFF.

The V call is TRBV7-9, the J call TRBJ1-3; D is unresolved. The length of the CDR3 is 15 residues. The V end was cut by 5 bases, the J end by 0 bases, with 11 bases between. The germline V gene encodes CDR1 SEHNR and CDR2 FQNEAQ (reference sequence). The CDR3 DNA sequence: TGTGCCAGCAGCACCGGGGATTCCTCTGGAAACACCATATATTTT. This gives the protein CASSTGDSSGNTIYF.

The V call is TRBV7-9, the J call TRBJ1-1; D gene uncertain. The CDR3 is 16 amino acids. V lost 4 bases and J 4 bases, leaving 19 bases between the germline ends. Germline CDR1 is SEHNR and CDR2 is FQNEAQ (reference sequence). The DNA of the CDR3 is TGTGCCAGCAGCTCCACGGGAGGGCCCGGCGGCACTGAAGCTTTCTTT. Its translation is CASSSTGGPGGTEAFF.

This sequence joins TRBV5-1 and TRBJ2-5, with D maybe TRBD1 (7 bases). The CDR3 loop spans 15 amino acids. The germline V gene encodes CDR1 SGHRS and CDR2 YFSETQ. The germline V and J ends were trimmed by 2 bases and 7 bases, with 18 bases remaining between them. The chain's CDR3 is CASSFGGRGIGTQYF. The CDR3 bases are TGCGCCAGCAGCTTCGGGGGCAGGGGGATCGGGACCCAGTACTTC.

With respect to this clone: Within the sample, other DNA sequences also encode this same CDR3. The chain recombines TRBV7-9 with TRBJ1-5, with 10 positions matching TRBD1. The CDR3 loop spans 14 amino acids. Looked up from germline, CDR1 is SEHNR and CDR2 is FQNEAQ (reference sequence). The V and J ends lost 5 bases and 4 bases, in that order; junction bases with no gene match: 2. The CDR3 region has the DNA TGTGCCAGCAGCCCGGACAGGGGGAATCAGCCCCAGCATTTT. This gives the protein CASSPDRGNQPQHF.

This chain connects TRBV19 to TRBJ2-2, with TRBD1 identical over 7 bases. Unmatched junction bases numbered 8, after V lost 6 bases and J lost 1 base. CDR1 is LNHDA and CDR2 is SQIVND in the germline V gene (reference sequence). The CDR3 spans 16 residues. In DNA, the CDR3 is TGTGCCAGTAGGGCCATGGGACAGCTGAACACCGGGGAGCTGTTTTTT. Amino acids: CASRAMGQLNTGELFF.

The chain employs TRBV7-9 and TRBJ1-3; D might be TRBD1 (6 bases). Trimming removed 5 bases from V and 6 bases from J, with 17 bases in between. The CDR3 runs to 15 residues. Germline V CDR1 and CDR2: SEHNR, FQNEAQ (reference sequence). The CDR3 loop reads CASSTLYRDENTIYF. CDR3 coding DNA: TGTGCCAGCAGCACACTATACAGGGACGAAAACACCATATATTTT. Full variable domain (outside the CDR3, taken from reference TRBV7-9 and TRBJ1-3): DTGVSQNPRHKITKRGQNVTFRCDPISEHNRLYWYRQTLGQGPEFLTYFQNEAQLEKSRLLSDRFSAERPKGSFSTLEIQRTEQGDSAMYLCASSTLYRDENTIYFGEGSWLTVV.

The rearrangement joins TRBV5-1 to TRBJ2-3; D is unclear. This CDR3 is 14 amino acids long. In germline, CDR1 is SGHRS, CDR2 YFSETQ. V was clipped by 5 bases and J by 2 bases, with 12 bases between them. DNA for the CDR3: TGCGCCAGCAGTGACGACATTTCCACAGATACGCAGTATTTT. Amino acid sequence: CASSDDISTDTQYF.

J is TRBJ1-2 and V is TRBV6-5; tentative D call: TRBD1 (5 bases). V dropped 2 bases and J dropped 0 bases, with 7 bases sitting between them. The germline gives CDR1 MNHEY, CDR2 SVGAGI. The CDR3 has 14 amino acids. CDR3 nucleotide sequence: TGTGCCAGCAGTTACGACAGCTCTAACTATGGCTACACCTTC. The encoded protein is CASSYDSSNYGYTF.

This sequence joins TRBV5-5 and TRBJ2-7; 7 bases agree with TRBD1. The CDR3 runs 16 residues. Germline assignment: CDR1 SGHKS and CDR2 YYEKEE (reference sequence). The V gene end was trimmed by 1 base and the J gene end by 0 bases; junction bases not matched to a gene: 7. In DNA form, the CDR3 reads TGTGCCAGCAGCTTGCAGTCGGGACAGATCTCCTACGAGCAGTACTTC. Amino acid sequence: CASSLQSGQISYEQYF.

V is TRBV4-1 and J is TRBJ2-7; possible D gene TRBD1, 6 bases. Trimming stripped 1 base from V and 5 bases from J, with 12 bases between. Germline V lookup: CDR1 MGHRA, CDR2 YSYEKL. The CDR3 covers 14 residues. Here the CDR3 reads CASSQVTGFHEQYF. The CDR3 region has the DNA TGCGCCAGCAGCCAAGTTACAGGGTTCCACGAGCAGTACTTC.

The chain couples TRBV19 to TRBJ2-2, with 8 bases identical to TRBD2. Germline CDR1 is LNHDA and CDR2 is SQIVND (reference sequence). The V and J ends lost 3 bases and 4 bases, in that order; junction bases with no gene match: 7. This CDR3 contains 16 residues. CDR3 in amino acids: CASSIGAGGPTGELFF. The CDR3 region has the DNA TGTGCCAGTAGTATCGGGGCGGGAGGCCCCACCGGGGAGCTGTTTTTT.

CDR3 amino acids: CASSASRGTSSERDTQYF. The CDR3 DNA is TGTGCCAGCAGCGCATCCAGGGGGACTAGCAGCGAAAGGGATACGCAGTATTTT. This chain joins TRBV4-2 and TRBJ2-3, with 9 positions matching TRBD2. CDR3 size: 18 residues. With V trimmed by 5 bases and J by 6 bases, 18 bases remained unmatched. The germline V gene encodes CDR1 LGHNA and CDR2 YNFKEQ.

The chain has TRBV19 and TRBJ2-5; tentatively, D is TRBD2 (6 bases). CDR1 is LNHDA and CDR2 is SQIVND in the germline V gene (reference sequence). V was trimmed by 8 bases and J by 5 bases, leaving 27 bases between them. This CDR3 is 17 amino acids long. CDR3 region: CASRGGMGLAGGETQYF. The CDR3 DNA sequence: TGTGCCAGTCGTGGAGGGATGGGGTTGGCGGGCGGGGAGACCCAGTACTTC.

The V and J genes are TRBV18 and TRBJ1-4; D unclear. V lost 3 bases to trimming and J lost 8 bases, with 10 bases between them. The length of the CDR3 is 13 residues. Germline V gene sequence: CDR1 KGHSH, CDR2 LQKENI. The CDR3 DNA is TGTGCCAGCTCACCGAGTACCCCAGAAAAACTGTTTTTT. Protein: CASSPSTPEKLFF. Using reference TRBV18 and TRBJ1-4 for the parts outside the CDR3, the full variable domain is NAGVMQNPRHLVRRRGQEARLRCSPMKGHSHVYWYRQLPEEGLKFMVYLQKENIIDESGMPKERFSAEFPKEGPSILRIQQVVRGDSAAYFCASSPSTPEKLFFGSGTQLSVL.

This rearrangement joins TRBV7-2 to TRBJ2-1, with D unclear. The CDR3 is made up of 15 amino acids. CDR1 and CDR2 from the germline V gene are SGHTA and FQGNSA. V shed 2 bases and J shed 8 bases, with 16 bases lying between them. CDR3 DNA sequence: TGTGCCAGCAGCTTAAGCCCCTCTACGCAAGATGAGCAGTTCTTC. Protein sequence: CASSLSPSTQDEQFF. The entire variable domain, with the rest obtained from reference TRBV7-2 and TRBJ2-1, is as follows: GAGVSQSPSNKVTEKGKDVELRCDPISGHTALYWYRQSLGQGLEFLIYFQGNSAPDKSGLPSDRFSAERTGGSVSTLTIQRTQQEDSAVYLCASSLSPSTQDEQFFGPGTRLTVL.

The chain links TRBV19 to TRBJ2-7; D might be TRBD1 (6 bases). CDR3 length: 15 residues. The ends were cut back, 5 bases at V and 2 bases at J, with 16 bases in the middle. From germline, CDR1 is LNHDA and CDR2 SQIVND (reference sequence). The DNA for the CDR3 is TGTGCCAGTAGTCTAACCGGGACAAATACCTACGAGCAGTACTTC. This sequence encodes CASSLTGTNTYEQYF.

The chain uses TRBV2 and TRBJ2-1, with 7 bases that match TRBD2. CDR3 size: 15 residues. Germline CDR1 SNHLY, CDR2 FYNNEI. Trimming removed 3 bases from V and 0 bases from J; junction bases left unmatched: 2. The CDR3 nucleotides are TGTGCCAGCAGTGATGGCGGGAGCTCCTACAATGAGCAGTTCTTC. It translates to CASSDGGSSYNEQFF.

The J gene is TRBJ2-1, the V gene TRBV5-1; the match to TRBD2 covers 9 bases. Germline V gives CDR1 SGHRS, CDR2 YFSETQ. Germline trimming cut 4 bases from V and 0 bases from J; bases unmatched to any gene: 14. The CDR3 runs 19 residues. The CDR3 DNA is TGCGCCAGCAGCGGGCGCGGTGCTAGCGGGGTCAGCTCCTACAATGAGCAGTTCTTC. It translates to CASSGRGASGVSSYNEQFF.

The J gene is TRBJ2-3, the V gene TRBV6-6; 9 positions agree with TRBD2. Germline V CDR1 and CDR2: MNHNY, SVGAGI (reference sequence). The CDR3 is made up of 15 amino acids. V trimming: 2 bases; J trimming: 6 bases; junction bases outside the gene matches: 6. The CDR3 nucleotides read TGTGCCAGCAGTTACCTAGCGGGACCCGGGGATACGCAGTATTTT. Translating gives CASSYLAGPGDTQYF.

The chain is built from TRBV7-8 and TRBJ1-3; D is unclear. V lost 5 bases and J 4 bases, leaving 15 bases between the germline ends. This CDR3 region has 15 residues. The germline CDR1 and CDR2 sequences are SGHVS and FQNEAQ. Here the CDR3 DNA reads TGTGCCAGCAGCCCTCGGGGTGATCCCGGAAACACCATATATTTT. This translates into CASSPRGDPGNTIYF.

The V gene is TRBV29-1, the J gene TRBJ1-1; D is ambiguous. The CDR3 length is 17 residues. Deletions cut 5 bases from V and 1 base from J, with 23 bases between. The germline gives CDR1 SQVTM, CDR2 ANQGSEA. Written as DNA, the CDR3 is TGCAGCGTTCGATTTACCGGGTCCCCGAGGAGGAACACTGAAGCTTTCTTT. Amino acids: CSVRFTGSPRRNTEAFF.

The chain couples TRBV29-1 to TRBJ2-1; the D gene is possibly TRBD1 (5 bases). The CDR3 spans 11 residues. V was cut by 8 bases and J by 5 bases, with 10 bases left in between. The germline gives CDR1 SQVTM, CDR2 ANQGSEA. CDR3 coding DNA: TGCAGCTCTGGACAAAACAATGAGCAGTTCTTC. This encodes CSSGQNNEQFF.

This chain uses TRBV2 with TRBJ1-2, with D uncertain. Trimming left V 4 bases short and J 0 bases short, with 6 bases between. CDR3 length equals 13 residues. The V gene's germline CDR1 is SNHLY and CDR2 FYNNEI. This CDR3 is CASSVAANYGYTF. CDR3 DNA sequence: TGTGCCAGCAGTGTGGCAGCTAACTATGGCTACACCTTC.

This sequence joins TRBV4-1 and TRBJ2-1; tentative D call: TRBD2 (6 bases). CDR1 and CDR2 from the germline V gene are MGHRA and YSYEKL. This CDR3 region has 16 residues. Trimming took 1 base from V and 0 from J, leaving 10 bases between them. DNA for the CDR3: TGCGCCAGCAGCCAAGTCGGAGGGAGCTCCTACAATGAGCAGTTCTTC. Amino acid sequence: CASSQVGGSSYNEQFF.

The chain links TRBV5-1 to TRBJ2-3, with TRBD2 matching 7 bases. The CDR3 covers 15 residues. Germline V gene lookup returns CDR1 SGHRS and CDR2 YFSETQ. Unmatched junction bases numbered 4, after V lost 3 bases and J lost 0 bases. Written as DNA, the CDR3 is TGCGCCAGCAGCTCCGGGGACTACAGCACAGATACGCAGTATTTT. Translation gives CASSSGDYSTDTQYF.